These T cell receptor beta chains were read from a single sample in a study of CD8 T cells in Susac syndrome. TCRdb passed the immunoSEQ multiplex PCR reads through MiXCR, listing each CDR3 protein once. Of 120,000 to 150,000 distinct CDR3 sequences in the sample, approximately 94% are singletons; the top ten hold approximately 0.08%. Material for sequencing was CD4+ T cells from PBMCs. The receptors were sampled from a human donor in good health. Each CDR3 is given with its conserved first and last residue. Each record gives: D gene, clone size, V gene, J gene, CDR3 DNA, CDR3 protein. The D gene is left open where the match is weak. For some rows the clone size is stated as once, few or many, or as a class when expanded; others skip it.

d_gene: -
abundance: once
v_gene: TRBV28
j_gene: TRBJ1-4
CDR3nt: TGTGCCAGCAGTTCCCTCACAGGAAGCGCAACTAATGAAAAACTGTTTTTT
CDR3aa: CASSSLTGSATNEKLFF

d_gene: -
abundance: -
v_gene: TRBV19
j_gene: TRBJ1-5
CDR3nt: TGTGCCAGTACCCTAGGGACACCTTCTGACAATCAGCCCCAGCATTTT
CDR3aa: CASTLGTPSDNQPQHF

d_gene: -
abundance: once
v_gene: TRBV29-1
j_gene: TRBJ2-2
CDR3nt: TGCAGCGTTGCGGGTAGAAACACCGGGGAGCTGTTTTTT
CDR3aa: CSVAGRNTGELFF

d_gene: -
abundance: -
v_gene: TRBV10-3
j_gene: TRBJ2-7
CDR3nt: TGTGCCATCAGTGAAGGGGGTCTCCTCGAGCAGTACTTC
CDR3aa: CAISEGGLLEQYF

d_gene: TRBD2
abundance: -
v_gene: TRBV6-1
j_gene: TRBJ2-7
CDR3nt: TGTGCCAGCAGTGGTAGCGGGTCCGCCTACGAGCAGTACTTC
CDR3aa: CASSGSGSAYEQYF

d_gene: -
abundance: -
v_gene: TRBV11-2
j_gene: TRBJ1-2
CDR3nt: TGTGCCAGCAGCTTATACGGAAACTATGGCTACACCTTC
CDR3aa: CASSLYGNYGYTF

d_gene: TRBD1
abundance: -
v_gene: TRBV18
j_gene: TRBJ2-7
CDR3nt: TGTGCCAGCTCACCCGGACAGGACTACGAGCAGTACTTC
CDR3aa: CASSPGQDYEQYF

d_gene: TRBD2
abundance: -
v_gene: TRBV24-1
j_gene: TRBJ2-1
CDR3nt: TGTGCCACCAGTGAAACTAGCGGGAGTCCTGTTTTCAATGAGCAGTTCTTC
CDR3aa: CATSETSGSPVFNEQFF

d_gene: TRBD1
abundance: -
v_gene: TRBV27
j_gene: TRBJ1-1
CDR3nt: TGTGCCAGCAGGAAATGGGACAGGATGAACACTGAAGCTTTCTTT
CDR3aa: CASRKWDRMNTEAFF

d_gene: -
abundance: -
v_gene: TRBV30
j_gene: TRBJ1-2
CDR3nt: TGTGCCTGGAGTGTGATTTCGGAGGGCTACACCTTC
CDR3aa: CAWSVISEGYTF

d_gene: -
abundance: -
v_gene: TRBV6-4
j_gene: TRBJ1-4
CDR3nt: TGTGCCAGCAGATCCAGGGAAACTAATGAAAAACTGTTTTTT
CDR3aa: CASRSRETNEKLFF

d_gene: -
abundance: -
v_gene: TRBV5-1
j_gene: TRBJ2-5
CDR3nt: TGCGCCAGCAGCTCCATGGGGCAAGAGACCCAGTACTTC
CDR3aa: CASSSMGQETQYF

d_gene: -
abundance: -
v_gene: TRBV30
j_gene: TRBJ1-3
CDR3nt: TGTGCCTGGAATCCACCTGGAAACACCATATATTTT
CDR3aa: CAWNPPGNTIYF

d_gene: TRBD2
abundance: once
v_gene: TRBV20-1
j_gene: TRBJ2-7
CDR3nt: TGCAGTGCTAGAGATCCGGGACGGGGGGCCTACGAGCAGTACTTC
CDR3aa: CSARDPGRGAYEQYF

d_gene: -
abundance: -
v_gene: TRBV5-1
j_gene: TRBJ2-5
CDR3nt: TGCGCCAGCAGCTCCGGGGGCGAGGGGACCCAGTACTTC
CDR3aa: CASSSGGEGTQYF

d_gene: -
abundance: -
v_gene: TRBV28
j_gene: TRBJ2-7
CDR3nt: TGTGCCAGCAGTTTCCAGTTCCACGAGCAGTACTTC
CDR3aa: CASSFQFHEQYF

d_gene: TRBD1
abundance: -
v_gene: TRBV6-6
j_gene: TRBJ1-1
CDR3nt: TGTGCCAGCAGTTCAGGGACAGTTGAAGCTTTCTTT
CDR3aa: CASSSGTVEAFF

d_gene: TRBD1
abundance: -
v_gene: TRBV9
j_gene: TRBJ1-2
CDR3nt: TGTGCCAGCAGCCCCACCGGGGACAGGGGCGGCTACACCTTC
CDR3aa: CASSPTGDRGGYTF

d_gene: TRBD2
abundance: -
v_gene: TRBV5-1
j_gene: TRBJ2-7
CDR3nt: TGCGCCAGCAGCGGAACGGGAGGCCGCTGGGAGCAGTACTTC
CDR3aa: CASSGTGGRWEQYF

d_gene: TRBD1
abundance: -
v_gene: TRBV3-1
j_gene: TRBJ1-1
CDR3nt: TGTGCCAGCAGCCAAGATCGGGACAGGAACGCCGAAGCTTTCTTT
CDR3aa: CASSQDRDRNAEAFF

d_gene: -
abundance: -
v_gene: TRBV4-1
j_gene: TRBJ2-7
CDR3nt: TGCGCCAGCAGCCAGTGGGCCCTCAAATCCTACGAGCAGTACTTC
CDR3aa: CASSQWALKSYEQYF

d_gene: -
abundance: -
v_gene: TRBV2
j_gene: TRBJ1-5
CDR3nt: TGTGCCAGCAGTGAATCGCTGACCAGGGTTAGCAATCAGCCCCAGCATTTT
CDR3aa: CASSESLTRVSNQPQHF

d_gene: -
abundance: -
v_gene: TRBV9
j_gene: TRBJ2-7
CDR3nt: TGTGCCAGCAGCCCCCAGGGATTTACCTACGAGCAGTACTTC
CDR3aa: CASSPQGFTYEQYF

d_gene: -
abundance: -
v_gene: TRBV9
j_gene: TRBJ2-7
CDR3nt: TGTGCCAGCAGCGTAGGTCCGACGGGAACAGGGAGTCACGAGCAGTACTTC
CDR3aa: CASSVGPTGTGSHEQYF

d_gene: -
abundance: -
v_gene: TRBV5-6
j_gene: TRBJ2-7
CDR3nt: TGTGCCAGCACTTCACTTACGGGGTTGGACGAGCAGTACTTC
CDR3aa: CASTSLTGLDEQYF

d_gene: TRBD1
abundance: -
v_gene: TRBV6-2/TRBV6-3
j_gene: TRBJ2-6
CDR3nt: TGTGCCAGCAGGCCTAGGGCAGGGGGTGTCTCTGGGGCCAACGTCCTGACTTTC
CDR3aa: CASRPRAGGVSGANVLTF

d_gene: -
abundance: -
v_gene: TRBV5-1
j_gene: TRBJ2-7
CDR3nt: TGCGCCAGCAGCTTGCGTTTACCCTACGAGCAGTACTTC
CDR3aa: CASSLRLPYEQYF

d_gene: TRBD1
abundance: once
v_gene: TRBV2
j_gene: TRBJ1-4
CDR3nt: TGTGCCAGCAGTATTCGACAGGGGAAACATCTGTTTTTT
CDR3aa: CASSIRQGKHLFF

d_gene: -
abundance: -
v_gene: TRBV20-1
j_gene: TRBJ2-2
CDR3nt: TGCAGTGCTAGAGGACAGAGTCTCTACGGGGAGCTGTTTTTT
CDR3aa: CSARGQSLYGELFF

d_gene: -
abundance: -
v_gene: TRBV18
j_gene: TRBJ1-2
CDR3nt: TGTGCCAGCTCACCAGACGGAGCCGCCGGCTACACCTTC
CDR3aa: CASSPDGAAGYTF

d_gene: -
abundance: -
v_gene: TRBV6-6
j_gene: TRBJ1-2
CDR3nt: TGTGCCAGCAGTTATTCAACCCACGAGCAGGGTGGCTACACCTTC
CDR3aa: CASSYSTHEQGGYTF

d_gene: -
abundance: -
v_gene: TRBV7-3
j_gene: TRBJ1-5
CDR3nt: TGTGCCAGCAGCTTAACTCTCTCCCAGCATTTT
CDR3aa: CASSLTLSQHF

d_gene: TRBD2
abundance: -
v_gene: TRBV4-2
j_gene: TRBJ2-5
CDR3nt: TGTGCCAGCAGCCAAGATAGGCTAGCGGGCGTAGAGACCCAGTACTTC
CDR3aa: CASSQDRLAGVETQYF

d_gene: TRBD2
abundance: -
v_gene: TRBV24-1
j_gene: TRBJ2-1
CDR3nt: TGTGCCACCAGTGATGGGACTAAATCTCAGCAGTTCTTC
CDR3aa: CATSDGTKSQQFF

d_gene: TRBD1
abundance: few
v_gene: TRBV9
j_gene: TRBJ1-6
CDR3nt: TGTGCCAGCAGCGTCGAAGGGACAGGGGGCAATTCACCCCTCCACTTT
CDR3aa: CASSVEGTGGNSPLHF

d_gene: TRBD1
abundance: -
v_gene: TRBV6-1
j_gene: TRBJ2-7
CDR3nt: TGTGCCAGCAGTGCCCCGGACAGGGCAGACGAGCAGTACTTC
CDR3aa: CASSAPDRADEQYF

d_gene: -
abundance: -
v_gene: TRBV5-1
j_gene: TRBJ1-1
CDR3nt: TGCGCCAGCAGCGTTCTAGGGGGCACTGAAGCTTTCTTT
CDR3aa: CASSVLGGTEAFF

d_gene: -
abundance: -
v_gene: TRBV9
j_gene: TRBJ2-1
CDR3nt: TGTGCCAGCAGCGTAGGGTTTAGCTCCTACAATGAGCAGTTCTTC
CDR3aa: CASSVGFSSYNEQFF

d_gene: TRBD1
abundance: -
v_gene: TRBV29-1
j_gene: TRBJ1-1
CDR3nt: TGCAGCGTCGGAAACAGGGGGCTCCCCACTGAAGCTTTCTTT
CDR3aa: CSVGNRGLPTEAFF

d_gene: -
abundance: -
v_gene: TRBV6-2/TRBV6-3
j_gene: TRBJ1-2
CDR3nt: TGTGCCAGCAGTAACAGGGTACACTATGGCTACACCTTC
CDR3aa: CASSNRVHYGYTF